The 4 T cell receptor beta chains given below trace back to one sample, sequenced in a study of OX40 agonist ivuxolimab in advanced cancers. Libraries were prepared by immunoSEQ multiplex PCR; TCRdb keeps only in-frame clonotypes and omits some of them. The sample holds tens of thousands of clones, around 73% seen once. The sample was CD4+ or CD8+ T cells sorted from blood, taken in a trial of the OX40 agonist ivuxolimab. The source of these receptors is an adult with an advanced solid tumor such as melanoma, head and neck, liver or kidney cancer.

CDR3 residues: CSVASGRGDTQYF. CDR3 nucleotide sequence: TGCAGCGTTGCTAGCGGGAGGGGAGATACGCAGTATTTT. The chain is built from TRBV29-1 and TRBJ2-3; TRBD2 aligns across 12 bases. Germline trimming cut 4 bases from V and 5 bases from J; bases unmatched to any gene: 1. In germline, CDR1 is SQVTM, CDR2 ANQGSEA. The CDR3 is 13 residues long.

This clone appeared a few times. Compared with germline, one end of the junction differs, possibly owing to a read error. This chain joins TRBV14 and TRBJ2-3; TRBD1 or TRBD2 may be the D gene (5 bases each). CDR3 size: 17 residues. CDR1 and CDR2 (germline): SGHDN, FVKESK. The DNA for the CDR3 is TGTGCCAGCAGCCAAATATCCGGGGTTGGAGGCACAGGTACGCAGTATTTT. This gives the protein CASSQISGVGGTGTQYF.

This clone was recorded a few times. The CDR3 spells CASSPGGGNMNTEAFF. The CDR3 nucleotides read TGTGCCAGCAGCCCTGGGGGCGGAAACATGAACACTGAAGCTTTCTTT. The chain combines TRBV5-4 with TRBJ1-1; D perhaps matches TRBD1 (6 bases). CDR1 is SGHNT, CDR2 YYREEE, per germline (reference sequence). This CDR3 region has 16 residues. The V end was cut by 4 bases, the J end by 0 bases, with 16 bases between.

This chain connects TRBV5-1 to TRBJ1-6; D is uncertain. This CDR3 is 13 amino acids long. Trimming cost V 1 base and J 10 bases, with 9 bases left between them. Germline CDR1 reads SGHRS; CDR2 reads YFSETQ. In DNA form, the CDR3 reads TGCGCCAGCAGCTTGTTGCAGGAATCACCCCTCCACTTT. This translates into CASSLLQESPLHF.